What follows is one T cell receptor (beta chain) and its context. Its matching antigen is unknown. Generated by immunoSEQ multiplex PCR, the TCRdb table keeps only in-frame clones and is missing some. Among 50,000 to 75,000 clones listed, roughly 89% were seen once. This entry is derived from a study of OX40 agonist ivuxolimab in advanced cancers. The wider study: Dose-escalation cases comprised hepatocellular carcinoma, melanoma, renal cell or head and neck cancer. Study outcomes and limitations: In CD8+ T cells, expanded clones were on average more numerous than in CD4+.

The germline V gene encodes CDR1 LNHDA and CDR2 SQIVND (reference sequence). V shed 6 bases and J shed 2 bases, with 8 bases lying between them. The length of the CDR3 is 12 residues. The source of this sequence is an adult with an advanced solid tumor such as melanoma, head and neck, liver or kidney cancer. The chain has TRBV19 and TRBJ2-7; D perhaps matches TRBD1 (6 bases). The source material was CD4+ or CD8+ T cells sorted from blood, sampled in a trial of the OX40 agonist ivuxolimab. In DNA, the CDR3 is TGTGCCAGTAGCTCAGGGGCCTACGAGCAGTACTTC. Encoded protein: CASSSGAYEQYF.